These T cell receptor beta chains were read from a single sample in a study of cytomegalovirus exposure and HLA in healthy donors. Assay used: immunoSEQ multiplex PCR; TCRdb lists only in-frame clones, some missing. The sample carries 60,000 to 65,000 clones, roughly 95% recorded once. The sequenced sample was PBMCs. These receptors all come from a young woman in good health and CMV-seronegative. CDR3s include the opening cysteine and the closing phenylalanine or tryptophan. Not all rows give a size; the values are once, few, many and, for expanded clones, a class.

. TRBV11-2 CASSAEGPGQPQHF
. TRBV19 CASRDWNTGELFF
. TRBV7-9 CASSPDRGNGDTQYF
. TRBV19 CASSITGVGVGGYTF
. TRBV6-5 CASTPQGGLGELFF
. TRBV10-3 CAIRTPDSSYNEQFF
. TRBV28 CASTSGGTSYEQYF
. TRBV9 CASSAHRGRNTEAFF
. TRBV28 CASSLAKNIQYF
. TRBV5-1 CASSLGGLAGGTTDTQYF
. TRBV7-2 CASSPPLPAGEQYF
. TRBV28 CASSLASKRRTQYF
. TRBV21-1 CASSKGAGYGYTF
. TRBV7-3 CASSLAAYTDTQYF
. TRBV7-9 CASSLSGNTEAFF
. TRBV7-9 CASSKAVGGSGTDTQYF
. TRBV28 CASSPGGESEQFF
. TRBV30 CARTGGGAPYEQYF
. TRBV18 CASSPLGTTTDTQYF
. TRBV19 CASSPQTGNYGYTF
. TRBV12-5 CASGLVLGGSSYNEQFF
. TRBV5-1 CASSPNPTGGELFF
. TRBV28 CASSFTGVSYEQYF
. TRBV7-9 CASSPNTGGPTGELFF
. TRBV7-8 CASSLGGGAQETQYF
. TRBV7-2 CASRPPGLAGPISYNEQFF
. TRBV6-1 CASRPPGRPYGYTF
. TRBV6-5 CASSPTSGGAVEQYF
. TRBV15 CATSSTGGQGRPDTQYF
. TRBV9 CASSPEERPYNEQFF
. TRBV7-3 CASSPGTGLPGEQFF
. TRBV10-3 CAISRGPQETQYF
. TRBV6-1 CASIFGGTDTQYF
. TRBV11-2 CASSLAEGGPQHF
. TRBV30 CACTGPRAEAFF
. TRBV29-1 CSVEGGPTYGYTF
. TRBV5-1 CASSPRGGRTDTQYF
. TRBV28 CASSLFGGGQETQYF
. TRBV28 CASSPAGGAGGYEQYF
once TRBV9 CASSVAPSGGRSSYNEQFF